This T cell receptor (beta chain) was found in a study of siplizumab effects on memory and regulatory T cells. The repertoire was sequenced with immunoSEQ multiplex PCR; TCRdb's copy has only in-frame clones and lacks some. The data hold 85,000 or so clones, with just under 95% observed a single time. The sequencing sample was made of CD8+ T cells sorted from blood. The sequence was collected from a human donor in good health.

The CDR3 coding sequence is TGTGCCAGTACGTTGGGGACAGGTTACAATGAGCAGTTCTTC. Residues: CASTLGTGYNEQFF. The rearrangement uses TRBV19 and TRBJ2-1, with TRBD1 identical over 8 bases. The V segment lost 7 bases and the J segment 4 bases; nucleotides outside the gene matches: 6. The CDR3 length is 14 residues. Germline CDR1 reads LNHDA; CDR2 reads SQIVND (reference sequence).